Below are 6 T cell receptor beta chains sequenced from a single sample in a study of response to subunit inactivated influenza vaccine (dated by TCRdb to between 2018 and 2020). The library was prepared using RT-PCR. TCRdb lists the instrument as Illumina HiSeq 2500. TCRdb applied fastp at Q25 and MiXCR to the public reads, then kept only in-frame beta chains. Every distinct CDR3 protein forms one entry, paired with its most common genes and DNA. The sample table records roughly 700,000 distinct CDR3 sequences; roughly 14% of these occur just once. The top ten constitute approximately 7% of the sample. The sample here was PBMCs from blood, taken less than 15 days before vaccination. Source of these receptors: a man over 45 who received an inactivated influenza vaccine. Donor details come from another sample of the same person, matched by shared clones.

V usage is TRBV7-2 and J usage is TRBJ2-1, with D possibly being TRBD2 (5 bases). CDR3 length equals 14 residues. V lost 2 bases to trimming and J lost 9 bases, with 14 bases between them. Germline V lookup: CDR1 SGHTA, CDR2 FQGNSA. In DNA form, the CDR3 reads TGTGCCAGCAGCTTAACTAGGTTCGTCACTGAGCAGTTCTTC. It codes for CASSLTRFVTEQFF.

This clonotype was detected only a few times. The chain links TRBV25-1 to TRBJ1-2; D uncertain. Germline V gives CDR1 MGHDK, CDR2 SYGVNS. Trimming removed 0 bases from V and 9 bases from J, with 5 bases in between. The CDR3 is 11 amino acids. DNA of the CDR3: TGTGCCAGCAGTGAATATAATCGCTACACCTTC. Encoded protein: CASSEYNRYTF.

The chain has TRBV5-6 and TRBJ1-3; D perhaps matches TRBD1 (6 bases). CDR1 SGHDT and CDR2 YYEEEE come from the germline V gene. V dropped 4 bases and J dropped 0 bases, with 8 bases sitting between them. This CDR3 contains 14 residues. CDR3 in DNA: TGTGCCAGCAGCGCACAGGGCTCTGGAAACACCATATATTTT. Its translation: CASSAQGSGNTIYF. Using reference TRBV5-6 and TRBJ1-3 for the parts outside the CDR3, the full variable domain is DAGVTQSPTHLIKTRGQQVTLRCSPKSGHDTVSWYQQALGQGPQFIFQYYEEEERQRGNFPDRFSGHQFPNYSSELNVNALLLGDSALYLCASSAQGSGNTIYFGEGSWLTVV.

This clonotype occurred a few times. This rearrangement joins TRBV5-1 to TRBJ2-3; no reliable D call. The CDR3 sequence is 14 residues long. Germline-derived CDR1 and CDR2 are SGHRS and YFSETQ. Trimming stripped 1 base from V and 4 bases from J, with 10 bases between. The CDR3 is CASSLNPGSDTQYF. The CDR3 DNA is TGCGCCAGCAGCTTGAATCCGGGCTCAGATACGCAGTATTTT.

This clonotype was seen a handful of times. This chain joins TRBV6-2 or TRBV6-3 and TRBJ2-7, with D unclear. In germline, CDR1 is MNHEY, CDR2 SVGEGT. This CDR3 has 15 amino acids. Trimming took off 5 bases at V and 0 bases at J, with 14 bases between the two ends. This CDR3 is CASSGYARSSYEQYF. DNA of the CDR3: TGTGCCAGCAGTGGCTACGCCCGAAGCTCCTACGAGCAGTACTTC.

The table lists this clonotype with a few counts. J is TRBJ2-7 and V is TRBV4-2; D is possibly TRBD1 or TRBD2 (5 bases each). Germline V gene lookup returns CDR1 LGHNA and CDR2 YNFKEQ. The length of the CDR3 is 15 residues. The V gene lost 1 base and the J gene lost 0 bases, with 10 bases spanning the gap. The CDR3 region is CASSQGDRSSYEQYF. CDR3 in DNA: TGTGCCAGCAGCCAAGGGGACCGGAGCTCCTACGAGCAGTACTTC.